A selection of T cell receptor beta chains follows, all from one sample in a study of blood T cell repertoires in COVID-19. Clones were read by immunoSEQ multiplex PCR, and TCRdb kept only the in-frame ones, dropping some. Seen here are a few hundred thousand clones, over 75% observed once, and the top ten hold 9.4%. The sequenced sample consisted of peripheral blood. The receptors come from a man aged 18 to 29 with active or convalescent COVID-19. Both conserved end residues are part of each CDR3.

>13|TRBJ1-2|TRBV12-3/TRBV12-4
CASSLTGNYGYTF
>13|TRBJ2-7|TRBV5-6
CASSLGRSYEQYF
>12|TRBJ2-7|TRBV6-5
CATQTGWGEQYF
>17|TRBJ2-5|TRBV5-1
CARGRDPTGGGQETQYF
>14|TRBJ2-5|TRBV5-1
CASRAGERVETQYF
>15|TRBJ2-7|TRBV19
CASSIDWTGAYEQYF
>14|TRBJ2-7|TRBV3-1/TRBV3-2
CASSQVHRDREQYF
>12|TRBJ1-1|TRBV27
CASREGAAEAFF
>14|TRBJ1-2|TRBV3-1/TRBV3-2
CASSQESRGYGYTF
>15|TRBJ2-1|TRBV7-3
CASSPGGPSSNEQFF
>16|TRBJ2-5|TRBV5-6
CASSFPTGGVEETQYF